Shown below are 12 T cell receptor beta chains from a single sample sequenced in a study of blood T cell repertoires in COVID-19. The data were produced by immunoSEQ multiplex PCR, yet TCRdb's version contains in-frame clones alone and is incomplete. The sample has around 61,000 clones; roughly 81% are singletons. The sample comprised peripheral blood. The receptors here all came from a man of 80 years or more with acute or convalescent COVID-19.

This chain links TRBV5-5 with TRBJ2-5; D not resolved. V was pared by 2 bases and J by 5 bases, with 13 bases between. CDR3 size: 14 residues. The V gene's germline CDR1 is SGHKS and CDR2 YYEKEE (reference sequence). CDR3 amino acids: CASSFGIGSETQYF. In DNA, the CDR3 is TGTGCCAGCAGCTTCGGTATTGGTTCGGAGACCCAGTACTTC.

J is TRBJ1-2 and V is TRBV2, with D hard to call. CDR1 and CDR2 from the germline V gene are SNHLY and FYNNEI. The CDR3 is made up of 15 amino acids. V gave up 4 bases and J gave up 2 bases, with 14 bases separating them. The CDR3 sequence: CASSGTATPNYGYTF. CDR3 DNA: TGTGCCAGCAGTGGCACTGCGACACCGAACTATGGCTACACCTTC.

This clone has a single count. The gene calls are TRBV27 and TRBJ2-1; 11 bases are shared with TRBD2. This CDR3 is 14 amino acids long. Germline CDR1 and CDR2: MNHEY and SMNVEV (reference sequence). V lost 3 bases to trimming and J lost 10 bases; unmatched junction nucleotides: 5. CDR3 residues: CASSLGTSGGEQFF. The CDR3 coding sequence is TGTGCCAGCAGTTTGGGGACTAGCGGTGGGGAGCAGTTCTTC.

This chain uses TRBV11-2 with TRBJ2-4, with 7 bases fitting TRBD2. CDR3 size: 12 residues. Trimming cost V 8 bases and J 8 bases; bases outside gene matches: 6. Germline lookup yields CDR1 SGHAT and CDR2 FQNNGV. The CDR3 region is CASSGGGDIQYF. The DNA for the CDR3 is TGTGCCAGCTCCGGCGGGGGAGACATTCAGTACTTC. The variable domain in full, completed from reference TRBV11-2 and TRBJ2-4, reads EAGVAQSPRYKIIEKRQSVAFWCNPISGHATLYWYQQILGQGPKLLIQFQNNGVVDDSQLPKDRFSAERLKGVDSTLKIQPAKLEDSAVYLCASSGGGDIQYFGAGTRLSVL.

CDR3 sequence (DNA): TGTGCCATCAGTAACAGGGTCAACTCCTACGAGCAGTACTTC. Translated: CAISNRVNSYEQYF. The J gene is TRBJ2-7, the V gene TRBV10-3; a possible D gene is TRBD1 (6 bases). The germline V gene encodes CDR1 ENHRY and CDR2 SYGVKD. V was clipped by 5 bases and J by 0 bases, with 11 bases between them. The CDR3 is 14 amino acids.

The chain links TRBV29-1 to TRBJ1-1; D might be TRBD1 (5 bases). The CDR3 runs 13 residues. Trimming left V 3 bases short and J 6 bases short, with 14 bases between. Germline V lookup: CDR1 SQVTM, CDR2 ANQGSEA. The DNA of the CDR3 is TGCAGCGTTGACCGGACGGGGGTCGCTGAAGCTTTCTTT. This sequence encodes CSVDRTGVAEAFF.

The chain has TRBV10-2 and TRBJ2-7; 7 bases line up with TRBD2. The CDR3 is made up of 13 amino acids. The junction had 6 bases not matched to a gene; V was cut back by 8 bases and J by 2 bases. The germline V gene has CDR1 WSHSY and CDR2 SAAADI. CDR3 nucleotides: TGCGCCAGCGCCCGAGCGGGGACCTACGAGCAGTACTTC. This codes for CASARAGTYEQYF.

The chain recombines TRBV9 with TRBJ2-2; the match to TRBD1 covers 7 bases. The CDR3 totals 16 residues. The ends lost 4 bases at V and 3 bases at J; junction bases unmatched: 9. Germline CDR1 reads SGDLS; CDR2 reads YYNGEE. CDR3 in amino acids: CASSTLTGQHTGELFF. In DNA form, the CDR3 reads TGTGCCAGCAGCACCCTGACAGGGCAACACACCGGGGAGCTGTTTTTT.

The chain links TRBV2 to TRBJ2-1; TRBD2 is a possible D gene (6 bases). The CDR3 runs to 12 residues. V was pared by 8 bases and J by 7 bases, with 12 bases between. The germline V gene has CDR1 SNHLY and CDR2 FYNNEI. CDR3 bases: TGTGCCAGCTTCGGAGCGGGTAATGAGCAGTTCTTC. Protein: CASFGAGNEQFF.

This clone was detected once. The genes are TRBV29-1 and TRBJ1-1; TRBD1 agrees at 8 bases. J gave up 3 bases and V 2 bases, and 2 bases lay outside the gene matches. There are 13 residues in the CDR3. Germline V gene lookup returns CDR1 SQVTM and CDR2 ANQGSEA. The CDR3 DNA is TGCAGCGTTGAACCAGGGGGCTACACTGAAGCTTTCTTT. Its protein is CSVEPGGYTEAFF.

The chain employs TRBV7-8 and TRBJ2-7; D is unresolved. V dropped 7 bases and J dropped 1 base, with 11 bases sitting between them. Germline-derived CDR1 and CDR2 are SGHVS and FQNEAQ. The CDR3 has 13 amino acids. CDR3 DNA: TGTGCCAGCACCCCCCGGTGGTCCTACGAGCAGTACTTC. Protein sequence: CASTPRWSYEQYF.

The table lists this clone with a count of one. This chain uses TRBV28 with TRBJ2-1, with 7 bases that match TRBD1. Germline V gives CDR1 MDHEN, CDR2 SYDVKM. The length of the CDR3 is 14 residues. V shed 5 bases, J shed 7 bases, and the junction held 8 bases outside the gene matches. CDR3: CASSPDRVLNEQFF. The CDR3 DNA is TGTGCCAGCAGTCCCGACAGGGTGCTGAATGAGCAGTTCTTC.